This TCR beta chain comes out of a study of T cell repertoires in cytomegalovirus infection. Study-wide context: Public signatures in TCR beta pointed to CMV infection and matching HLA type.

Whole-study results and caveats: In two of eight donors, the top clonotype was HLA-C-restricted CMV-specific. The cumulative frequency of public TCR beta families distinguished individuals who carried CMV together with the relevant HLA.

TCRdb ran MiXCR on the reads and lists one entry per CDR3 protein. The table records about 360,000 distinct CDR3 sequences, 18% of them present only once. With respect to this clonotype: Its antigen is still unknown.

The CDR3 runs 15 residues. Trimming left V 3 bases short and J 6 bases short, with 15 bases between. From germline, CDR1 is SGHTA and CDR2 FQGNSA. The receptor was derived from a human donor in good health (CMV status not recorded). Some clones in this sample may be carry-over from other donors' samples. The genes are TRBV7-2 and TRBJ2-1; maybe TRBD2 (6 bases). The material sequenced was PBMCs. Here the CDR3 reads CASSLGRSGVNEQFF. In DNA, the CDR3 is TGTGCCAGCAGCTTGGGCCGGTCGGGGGTCAATGAGCAGTTCTTC.